This T cell receptor beta chain derives from a study of blood T cell repertoires in COVID-19 (dated by TCRdb to 2018 to 2021). As for the study more broadly: Samples covering the acute and convalescent phases of COVID-19 were provided by collaborators in the United States, Italy and Spain. Where available, HLA class I and class II types were obtained from metadata supplied by the sample provider rather than from assay-based typing. The prospective study material was composed of cDNA or gDNA derived from T cells, B-cell-depleted T cells, or PBMCs. Deeply sampled blood TCRbeta repertoires from subjects exposed to, actively infected with, or recovered from COVID-19 were included in the dataset. The repertoires were made available in a free public database intended to serve as a resource for research on the immune response to SARS-CoV-2. Nearly every sample came with metadata listing a de-identified subject ID, COVID-19 status, age in years and sex. The samples were drawn from two sources: the first 160 participants of the ongoing ImmuneRACE study, and fewer than 1,500 subjects contributed by 6 global collaborators. General conclusions and limits of the study: The amount of clinical and demographic metadata varied by source and participant and was provided uncurated.

TCRbeta CDR3 regions were amplified from genomic DNA by means of the immunoSEQ Assay, a bias-controlled multiplex PCR. On the study's bioinformatics: The number of nucleated cells in each sample was estimated by amplification of reference gene primers within the assay. To quantify the absolute abundance of each unique TCRbeta CDR3 rearrangement, sequence reads were collapsed and filtered. For each sample, productive Simpson clonality was calculated as the square root of Simpson's diversity index over productive rearrangements. Entries here come from immuneACCESS through TCRdb and include only in-frame sequences with V and J called. Some clones fail to appear in such tables; in the studies checked, an unresolved V gene covers under half of the shortfall, and the cause of the remainder is unknown. The V and J calls and clone size were taken over from that table, and D and trimming were inferred from the DNA. The sample table contains 300,000 to 350,000 clones; only one count was recorded for 88% of them. The ten largest clones add up to around 7.9% of the sample.

Trimming removed 2 bases from V and 6 bases from J, leaving 9 bases between the germline ends. Counted from cysteine to phenylalanine, this CDR3 has 12 amino acids. Only the CDR3 DNA is retained, 36 bases long and in frame from the first base. CDR1 and CDR2 are read off the germline V gene (reference sequence) as GTSNPN and SVGIG. One collaborating source in Seattle enrolled patients during active infection and followed them longitudinally through the course of disease. Collaborating institutions collected whole blood in K2EDTA tubes following their own protocols. For TCRbeta analysis, collaborators shipped samples in one of three forms: frozen whole blood, isolated PBMCs, or DNA extracted from either of those sample types. As regards this clone: It lacks a known antigen. There are no base qualities to consult, and no much larger clone falls within one base.

The chain joins TRBV30 to TRBJ2-3; no confident D gene assignment can be made. Specimen: peripheral blood. The receptor was derived from a woman between 65 and 79 years old with COVID-19, enrolled during active disease. The nucleotides are TGTGCCTGGAGTAGTGGTCAGGATACGCAGTATTTT. Its protein product is CAWSSGQDTQYF.